These 8 T cell receptor beta chains originate from one sample sequenced in a study of CD8 T cells in ankylosing spondylitis (TCRdb year 2017). Points the paper makes about the study in general: Blood from ankylosing spondylitis patients appeared to be characterized by a TCR beta motif composed of about 8 highly homologous amino acid variants.

Libraries came from 5' RACE. Instrument on record: Illumina HiSeq 2500. The public reads were run again by TCRdb, first through fastp at Q25 and then through MiXCR, and only productive beta chains were kept. Each entry is one CDR3 protein sequence, shown with its most common DNA and genes. This sample gives some 840,000 distinct CDR3 sequences in total; approximately 12% of them show up just once. Together, the top ten hold approximately 0.51% of the sample. The antigens these receptors bind are not known. Sequenced material: blood, either unsorted or a sorted T cell fraction (not recorded which). Receptor source: a male donor with ankylosing spondylitis.

CDR3 amino acids: CSARTGDTIYF. In DNA, the CDR3 is TGCAGTGCTAGGACTGGTGACACCATATATTTT. The gene calls are TRBV20-1 and TRBJ1-3; D remains unclear. V shed 3 bases and J shed 8 bases, with 8 bases lying between them. Germline CDR1 reads DFQATT; CDR2 reads SNEGSKA (reference sequence). The CDR3 runs 11 residues.

The chain joins TRBV5-1 to TRBJ2-3; 10 nucleotides agree with TRBD1. V lost 4 bases to trimming and J lost 5 bases; unmatched junction nucleotides: 7. Germline-derived CDR1 and CDR2 are SGHRS and YFSETQ. This CDR3 comprises 15 residues. The CDR3 nucleotides are TGCGCCAGCAGCCCGGACAGGGGGGATGTAGATACGCAGTATTTT. It is translated as CASSPDRGDVDTQYF.

This clonotype was counted between two and nine times. The V and J genes are TRBV5-1 and TRBJ2-1; D perhaps matches TRBD2 (5 bases). V gave up 1 base and J gave up 4 bases, with 9 bases separating them. Germline V CDR1 and CDR2: SGHRS, YFSETQ. This CDR3 has 14 residues. CDR3 nucleotide sequence: TGCGCCAGCAGCTTGACCGGGATTTACAATGAGCAGTTCTTC. Translation gives CASSLTGIYNEQFF. The complete variable domain, with remaining parts taken from reference TRBV5-1 and TRBJ2-1, reads KAGVTQTPRYLIKTRGQQVTLSCSPISGHRSVSWYQQTPGQGLQFLFEYFSETQRNKGNFPGRFSGRQFSNSRSEMNVSTLELGDSALYLCASSLTGIYNEQFFGPGTRLTVL.

This clonotype was observed at least ten times. The rearrangement joins TRBV7-2 to TRBJ1-5, with D possibly TRBD1 on 5 matching bases. V lost 2 bases and J 7 bases, leaving 15 bases between the germline ends. Per germline, CDR1 SGHTA and CDR2 FQGNSA. CDR3 size: 15 residues. In DNA, the CDR3 is TGTGCCAGCAGCTTATACGGCAGGGAAGGACAGCCCCAGCATTTT. It yields the protein CASSLYGREGQPQHF.

The chain joins TRBV25-1 to TRBJ1-1; D call uncertain. V dropped 6 bases and J dropped 6 bases, with 11 bases sitting between them. CDR1 and CDR2 from the germline V gene are MGHDK and SYGVNS. CDR3 length: 12 residues. CDR3 sequence: CASSGRPAEAFF. In DNA form, the CDR3 reads TGTGCCAGCAGCGGAAGGCCTGCTGAAGCTTTCTTT.

This clonotype was observed a handful of times. The rearrangement uses TRBV24-1 and TRBJ2-3; 10 bases are shared with TRBD2. V trimming: 2 bases; J trimming: 2 bases; junction bases outside the gene matches: 9. The CDR3 runs 18 residues. Germline V CDR1 and CDR2: KGHDR, SFDVKD. The DNA of the CDR3 is TGTGCCACCAGTGATTCGATGACTAGCGGGCTGTTCACAGATACGCAGTATTTT. Its translation is CATSDSMTSGLFTDTQYF.

This clonotype was counted between two and nine times. This sequence joins TRBV7-2 and TRBJ1-2, with TRBD1 matching over 7 bases. Germline V gene sequence: CDR1 SGHTA, CDR2 FQGNSA. After removal of 5 bases from V and 7 bases from J, the junction contained 7 bases not matched to a gene. The CDR3 totals 13 residues. CDR3 protein: CASSLDRVLGYTF. The CDR3, as DNA: TGTGCCAGCAGCCTCGACAGGGTTCTTGGCTACACCTTC.

This clonotype was seen only a few times. The chain couples TRBV7-3 to TRBJ2-3, with D possibly being TRBD2 (5 bases). Trimming cost V 0 bases and J 0 bases, with 10 bases left between them. The CDR3 sequence is 16 residues long. Germline V CDR1 and CDR2: SGHTA, FQGTGA. The CDR3 bases are TGTGCCAGCAGCTTAACTGGGTGGGAGAGCACAGATACGCAGTATTTT. Its translation: CASSLTGWESTDTQYF.